This T cell receptor beta chain was obtained from a study of blood T cells in healthy people across ages. The overall study: Capture by template switching was about one barcoded beta molecule per two T cells.

General study points: There was a strong correlation between TCR beta diversity and naive T cell percentage. Researchers deemed the diversity estimates from one million T cells underestimates.

A sample-barcoded 5' primer and a J-beta primer mix were used in a second PCR of about 7 to 12 cycles. TCRdb processed the 5' RACE reads anew with MiXCR; each CDR3 protein has one entry. Found here are about 730,000 distinct CDR3 sequences, around 40% of them singletons; the top ten hold 20%. This clonotype was counted only a few times. Antigen specificity is unknown. This CDR3 is 14 amino acids long. CDR1 LNHDA and CDR2 SQIVND come from the germline V gene (reference sequence). The V end lost 1 base, the J end lost 4 bases, and 10 bases lay between the germline ends. J is TRBJ1-1 and V is TRBV19; perhaps TRBD1 as D (5 bases). The origin of this receptor is a woman aged 55-70 years in good health. Sequenced material: blood. CDR3 residues: CASSIGGAGTEAFF. The CDR3 nucleotides read TGTGCCAGTAGTATAGGGGGCGCGGGCACTGAAGCTTTCTTT.